One sample yielded the 10 T cell receptor beta chains listed below, sequenced in a study of cytomegalovirus exposure and HLA in healthy donors. Both 60 Vbeta primers and 13 Jbeta primers went into the PCR. Using immunoSEQ multiplex PCR, the repertoire was profiled, and TCRdb retains in-frame clones only, with some absent. The sample has more than 85,000 clones, about 81% seen once; the top ten hold 2% to 2.5%. Sequencing was performed on PBMCs. All receptors come from a man aged 25 to 45 in good health and CMV-seronegative.

This clone has more than one count but fewer than ten. V gene TRBV28 combines with J gene TRBJ1-1; 7 nucleotides align to TRBD1. The germline CDR1 and CDR2 sequences are MDHEN and SYDVKM. CDR3 size: 13 residues. Trimming removed 5 bases from V and 6 bases from J; junction bases left unmatched: 6. CDR3 region: CASSTGDAAEAFF. The CDR3 DNA follows: TGTGCCAGCAGTACAGGGGATGCCGCTGAAGCTTTCTTT.

The chain recombines TRBV27 with TRBJ2-5; D uncertain. With 5 bases removed from V and 4 bases from J, the gap between germline ends came to 8 bases. The germline V gene has CDR1 MNHEY and CDR2 SMNVEV (reference sequence). The CDR3 length is 12 residues. CDR3: CASSASAETQYF. CDR3 nucleotides: TGTGCCAGCAGTGCGTCCGCAGAGACCCAGTACTTC.

The chain has TRBV5-1 and TRBJ2-7, with 7 bases fitting TRBD1. The V gene's germline CDR1 is SGHRS and CDR2 YFSETQ. The CDR3 is 14 amino acids. Germline trimming cut 4 bases from V and 5 bases from J; bases unmatched to any gene: 9. This CDR3 reads CASSTLDRAHEQYF. CDR3 DNA: TGCGCCAGCAGCACACTTGACAGGGCCCACGAGCAGTACTTC.

J is TRBJ1-2 and V is TRBV30; 9 bases fit TRBD1. CDR3 length: 11 residues. From germline, CDR1 is GTSNPN and CDR2 SVGIG (reference sequence). Here the CDR3 DNA reads TGTGCACTCGGGACAGGGCATGGCTACACCTTC. This translates into CALGTGHGYTF.

J is TRBJ2-5 and V is TRBV7-2, with TRBD2 matching 10 bases. V was pared by 4 bases and J by 2 bases, with 7 bases of the junction left unmatched. Germline-derived CDR1 and CDR2 are SGHTA and FQGNSA. The CDR3 loop spans 16 amino acids. The CDR3 DNA is TGTGCCAGCAGCTCCCAAGGACTAGCGGTTCAAGAGACCCAGTACTTC. It is translated as CASSSQGLAVQETQYF.

This chain uses TRBV5-6 with TRBJ1-2, with D possibly matching TRBD1 (6 bases). The CDR3 is made up of 12 amino acids. CDR1 is SGHDT, CDR2 YYEEEE, per germline. Between the trimmed V and J ends, which lost 3 bases and 3 bases, there was a span of 6 bases. In DNA, the CDR3 is TGTGCCAGCAGCTCAGGGGACTATGGCTACACCTTC. Protein sequence: CASSSGDYGYTF.

The chain is built from TRBV25-1 and TRBJ1-2, with 7 bases matching TRBD1. The length of the CDR3 is 12 residues. Germline CDR1 and CDR2: MGHDK and SYGVNS. Losses at the gene ends were 6 bases for V and 8 bases for J; bases not matched to a gene: 6. CDR3 region: CASSKQGLGYTF. CDR3 bases: TGTGCCAGCAGCAAACAGGGGTTGGGCTACACCTTC.

The chain combines TRBV19 with TRBJ1-2; TRBD1 agrees at 9 bases. CDR1 and CDR2 (germline): LNHDA, SQIVND (reference sequence). Trimming at V came to 5 bases and at J to 7 bases, leaving 8 bases not matched to a gene. The CDR3 spans 14 residues. CDR3 nucleotide sequence: TGTGCCAGTAGTGAACCGGGACAGGGCGTTGGCTACACCTTC. The encoded protein is CASSEPGQGVGYTF.

The chain recombines TRBV7-2 with TRBJ1-2; 9 bases align to TRBD1. This CDR3 is built from 14 residues. The trim removed 5 bases at V and 2 bases at J, leaving 3 bases unmatched. From germline, CDR1 is SGHTA and CDR2 FQGNSA. The CDR3 reads CASSRDRVNYGYTF. The CDR3 nucleotides read TGTGCCAGCAGCCGGGACAGGGTCAACTATGGCTACACCTTC.

On this clone itself: A read error may produce the germline difference seen at one junction end. This rearrangement joins TRBV7-9 to TRBJ1-1, with unresolved D. In germline, CDR1 is SEHNR, CDR2 FQNEAQ (reference sequence). This CDR3 region has 13 residues. CDR3 protein: CSSGVRVRNEAFF. CDR3 DNA sequence: TGTTCCAGCGGTGTCCGAGTCAGGAATGAAGCTTTCTTT.